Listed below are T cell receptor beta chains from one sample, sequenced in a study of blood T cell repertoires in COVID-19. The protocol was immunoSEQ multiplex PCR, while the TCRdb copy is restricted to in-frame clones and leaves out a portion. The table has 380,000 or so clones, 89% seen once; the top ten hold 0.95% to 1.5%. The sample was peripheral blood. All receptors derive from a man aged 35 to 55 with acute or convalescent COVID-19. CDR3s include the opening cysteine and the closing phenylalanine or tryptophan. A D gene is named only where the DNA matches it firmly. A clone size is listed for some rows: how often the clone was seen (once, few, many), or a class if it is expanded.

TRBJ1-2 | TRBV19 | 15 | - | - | CASSIGSGGDYGYTF | TGTGCCAGTAGTATCGGGTCGGGAGGGGACTATGGCTACACCTTC
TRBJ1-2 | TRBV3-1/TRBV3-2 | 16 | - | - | CASSQPITGVNYGYTF | TGTGCCAGCAGCCAACCTATAACCGGGGTTAACTATGGCTACACCTTC
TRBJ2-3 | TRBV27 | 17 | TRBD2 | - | CASSLFPSGASADTQYF | TGTGCCAGCAGTTTATTTCCTAGCGGGGCCAGTGCAGATACGCAGTATTTT
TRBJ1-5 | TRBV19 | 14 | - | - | CASKVAGGYVAQHF | TGTGCCAGTAAAGTCGCCGGGGGTTATGTGGCCCAGCATTTT
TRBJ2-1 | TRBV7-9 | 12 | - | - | CASSQTVIEQFF | TGTGCCAGCAGCCAGACAGTAATTGAGCAGTTCTTC
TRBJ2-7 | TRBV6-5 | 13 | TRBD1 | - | CASSYRGPYEQYF | TGTGCCAGCAGTTACAGGGGGCCCTACGAGCAGTACTTC
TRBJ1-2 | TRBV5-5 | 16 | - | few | CASSLPGASTLYGYTF | TGTGCCAGCAGCTTACCAGGGGCCTCGACCTTATATGGCTACACCTTC
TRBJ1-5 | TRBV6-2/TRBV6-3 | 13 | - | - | CASSYSRGQPQHF | TGTGCCAGCAGTTACTCTCGCGGTCAGCCCCAGCATTTT
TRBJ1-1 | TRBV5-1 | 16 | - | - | CASSTEVGAENTEAFF | TGCGCCAGCAGCACCGAGGTTGGGGCAGAGAACACTGAAGCTTTCTTT
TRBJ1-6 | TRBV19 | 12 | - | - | CASSNWGGPLHF | TGTGCCAGTAGTAACTGGGGAGGTCCCCTCCACTTT
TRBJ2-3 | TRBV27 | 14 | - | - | CASSLQGYTDTQYF | TGTGCCAGCAGTTTACAGGGGTATACAGATACGCAGTATTTT
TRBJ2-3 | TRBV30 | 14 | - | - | CAWSVSRGADTQYF | TGTGCCTGGAGTGTATCCCGGGGGGCGGATACGCAGTATTTT
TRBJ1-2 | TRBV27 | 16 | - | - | CASSLYGEGNVRGYTF | TGTGCCAGCAGTTTATATGGGGAGGGGAATGTGAGAGGCTACACCTTC
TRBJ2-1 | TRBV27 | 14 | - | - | CASSFRRGGNEQFF | TGTGCCAGCAGTTTTAGGAGGGGAGGAAATGAGCAGTTCTTC
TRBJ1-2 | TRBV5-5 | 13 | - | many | CASSSDINYGYTF | TGTGCCAGCAGCTCGGACATAAACTATGGCTACACCTTC
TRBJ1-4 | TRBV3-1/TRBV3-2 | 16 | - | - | CASSQWVGTQNEKLFF | TGTGCCAGCAGCCAATGGGTAGGGACACAGAATGAAAAACTGTTTTTT
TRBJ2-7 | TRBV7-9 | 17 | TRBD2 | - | CASSLASGGFPSYEQYF | TGTGCCAGCAGCTTAGCTAGCGGGGGTTTTCCCTCCTACGAGCAGTACTTC
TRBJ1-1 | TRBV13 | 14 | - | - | CASSFPGMNTEAFF | TGTGCCAGCAGCTTTCCAGGGATGAACACTGAAGCTTTCTTT
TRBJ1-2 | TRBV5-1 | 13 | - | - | CASSWEGSYGYTF | TGCGCCAGCAGCTGGGAGGGCAGCTATGGCTACACCTTC
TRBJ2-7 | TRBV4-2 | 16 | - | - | CASSQGRLAYTYEQYF | TGTGCCAGCAGCCAAGGAAGGCTAGCGTACACCTACGAGCAGTACTTC
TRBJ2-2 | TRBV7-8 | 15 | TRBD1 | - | CASSYGTASTGELFF | TGTGCCAGCAGCTACGGGACAGCATCCACCGGGGAGCTGTTTTTT
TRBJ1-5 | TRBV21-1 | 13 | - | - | CATPGGGRQPQHF | TGTGCCACTCCGGGGGGGGGTCGGCAGCCCCAGCATTTT
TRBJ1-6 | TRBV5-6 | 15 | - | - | CASSLYRGYNSPLHF | TGTGCCAGCAGCTTGTACAGAGGGTACAATTCACCCCTCCACTTT